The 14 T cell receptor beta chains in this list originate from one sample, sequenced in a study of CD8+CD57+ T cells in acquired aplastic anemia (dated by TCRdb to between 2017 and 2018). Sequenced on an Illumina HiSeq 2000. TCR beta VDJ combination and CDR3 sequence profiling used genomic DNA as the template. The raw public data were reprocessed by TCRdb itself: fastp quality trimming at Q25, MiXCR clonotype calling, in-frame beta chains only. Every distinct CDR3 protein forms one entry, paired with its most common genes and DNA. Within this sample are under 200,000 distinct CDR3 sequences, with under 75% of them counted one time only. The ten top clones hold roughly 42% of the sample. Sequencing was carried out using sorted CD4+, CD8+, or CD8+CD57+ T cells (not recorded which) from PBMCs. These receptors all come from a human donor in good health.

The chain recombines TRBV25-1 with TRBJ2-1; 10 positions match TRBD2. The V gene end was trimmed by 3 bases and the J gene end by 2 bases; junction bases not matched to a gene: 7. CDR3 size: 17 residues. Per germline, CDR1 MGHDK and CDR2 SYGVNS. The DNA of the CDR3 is TGTGCCAGCAGTGATCCAAGGACTAGCGGCCCCTACAATGAGCAGTTCTTC. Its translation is CASSDPRTSGPYNEQFF. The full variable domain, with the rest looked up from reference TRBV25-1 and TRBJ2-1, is EADIYQTPRYLVIGTGKKITLECSQTMGHDKMYWYQQDPGMELHLIHYSYGVNSTEKGDLSSESTVSRIRTEHFPLTLESARPSHTSQYLCASSDPRTSGPYNEQFFGPGTRLTVL.

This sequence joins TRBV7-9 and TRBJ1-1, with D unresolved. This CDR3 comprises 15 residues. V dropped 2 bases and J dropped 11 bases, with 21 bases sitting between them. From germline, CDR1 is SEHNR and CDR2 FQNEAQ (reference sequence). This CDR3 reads CASSLSGQTRPLAFF. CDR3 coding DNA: TGTGCCAGCAGCTTATCCGGGCAGACCAGGCCGCTTGCTTTCTTT.

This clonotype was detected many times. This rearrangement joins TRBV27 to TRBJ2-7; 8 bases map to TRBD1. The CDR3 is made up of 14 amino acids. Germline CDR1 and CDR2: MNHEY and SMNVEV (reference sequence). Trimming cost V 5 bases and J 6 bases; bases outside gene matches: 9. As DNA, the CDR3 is TGTGCCAGCAGTCTAGGACAGGGCCCTCTCGAGCAGTACTTC. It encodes CASSLGQGPLEQYF.

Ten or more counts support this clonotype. The CDR3 DNA is TGTGCCAGTAGTCCCCAGGGCTCTACTTACTACGAGCAGTACTTC. Amino acid sequence: CASSPQGSTYYEQYF. The chain employs TRBV19 and TRBJ2-7; tentative D call: TRBD1 (5 bases). This CDR3 spans 15 amino acids. Germline CDR1 and CDR2: LNHDA and SQIVND (reference sequence). V lost 5 bases and J 3 bases, leaving 17 bases between the germline ends.

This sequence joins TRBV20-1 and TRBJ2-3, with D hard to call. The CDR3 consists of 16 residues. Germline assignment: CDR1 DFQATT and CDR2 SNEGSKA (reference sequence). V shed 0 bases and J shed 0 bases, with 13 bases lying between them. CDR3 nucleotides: TGCAGTGCTAGAGATCGACGGTGGGCTAGCACAGATACGCAGTATTTT. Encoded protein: CSARDRRWASTDTQYF.

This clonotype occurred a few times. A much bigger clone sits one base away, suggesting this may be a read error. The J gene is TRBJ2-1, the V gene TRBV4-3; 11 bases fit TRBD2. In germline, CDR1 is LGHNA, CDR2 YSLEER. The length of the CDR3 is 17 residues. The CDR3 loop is CASSQELAGVSYSEQFF. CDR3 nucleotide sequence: TGCGCCAGCAGCCAAGAACTAGCGGGGGTCTCCTACAGTGAGCAGTTCTTC.

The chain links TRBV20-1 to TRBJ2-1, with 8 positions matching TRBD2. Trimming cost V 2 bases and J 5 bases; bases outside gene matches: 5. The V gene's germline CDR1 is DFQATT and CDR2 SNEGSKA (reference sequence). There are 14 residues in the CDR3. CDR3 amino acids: CSARRLAGNNEQFF. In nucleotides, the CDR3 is TGCAGTGCTAGAAGGCTAGCGGGTAACAATGAGCAGTTCTTC.

The CDR3 nucleotides read TGCAGTGCACGGGGGGATAGCAATCAGCCCCAGCATTTT. Amino acids: CSARGDSNQPQHF. The chain couples TRBV20-1 to TRBJ1-5, with a possible D match to TRBD1 (5 bases). The germline V and J ends were trimmed by 6 bases and 0 bases, with 9 bases remaining between them. Germline CDR1 reads DFQATT; CDR2 reads SNEGSKA (reference sequence). The CDR3 consists of 13 residues.

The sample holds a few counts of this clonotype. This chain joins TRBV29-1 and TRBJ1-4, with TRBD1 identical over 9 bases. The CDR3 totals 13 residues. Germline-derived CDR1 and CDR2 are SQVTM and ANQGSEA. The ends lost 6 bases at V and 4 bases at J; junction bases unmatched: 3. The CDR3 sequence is CSVRTGVNEKLFF. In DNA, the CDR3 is TGCAGCGTCCGGACAGGGGTTAATGAAAAACTGTTTTTT.

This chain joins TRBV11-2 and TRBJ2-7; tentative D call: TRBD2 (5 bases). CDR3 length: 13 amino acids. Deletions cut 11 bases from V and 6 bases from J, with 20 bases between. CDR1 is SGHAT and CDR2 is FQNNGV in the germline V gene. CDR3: CAWRNNLLGEQYF. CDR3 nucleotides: TGTGCCTGGAGGAATAACCTACTCGGCGAGCAGTACTTC.

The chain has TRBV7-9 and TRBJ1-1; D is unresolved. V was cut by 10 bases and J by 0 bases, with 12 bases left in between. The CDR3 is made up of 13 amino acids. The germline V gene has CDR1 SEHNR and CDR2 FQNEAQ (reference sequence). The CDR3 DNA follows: TGTGCCACCGGTGGCCACATGAACACTGAAGCTTTCTTT. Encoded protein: CATGGHMNTEAFF.

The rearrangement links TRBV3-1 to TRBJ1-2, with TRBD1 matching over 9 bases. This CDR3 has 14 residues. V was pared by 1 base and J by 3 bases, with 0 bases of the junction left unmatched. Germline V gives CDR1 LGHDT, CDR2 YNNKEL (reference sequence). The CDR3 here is CASSQGTGDYGYTF. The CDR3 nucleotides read TGTGCCAGCAGCCAAGGGACAGGGGACTATGGCTACACCTTC.

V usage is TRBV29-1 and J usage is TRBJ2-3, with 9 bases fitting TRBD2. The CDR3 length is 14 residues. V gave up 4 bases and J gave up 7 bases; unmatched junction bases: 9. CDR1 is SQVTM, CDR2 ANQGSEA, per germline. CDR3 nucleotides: TGCAGCGTTGTGGCTAGCGGGATAGGGAATACGCAGTATTTT. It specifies CSVVASGIGNTQYF.

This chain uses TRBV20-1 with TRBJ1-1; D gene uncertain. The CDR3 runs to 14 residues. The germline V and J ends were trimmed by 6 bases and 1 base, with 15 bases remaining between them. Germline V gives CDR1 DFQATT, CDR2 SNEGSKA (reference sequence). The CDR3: CSARRFRTNTEAFF. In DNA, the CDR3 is TGCAGTGCCCGACGTTTCCGTACGAACACTGAAGCTTTCTTT.